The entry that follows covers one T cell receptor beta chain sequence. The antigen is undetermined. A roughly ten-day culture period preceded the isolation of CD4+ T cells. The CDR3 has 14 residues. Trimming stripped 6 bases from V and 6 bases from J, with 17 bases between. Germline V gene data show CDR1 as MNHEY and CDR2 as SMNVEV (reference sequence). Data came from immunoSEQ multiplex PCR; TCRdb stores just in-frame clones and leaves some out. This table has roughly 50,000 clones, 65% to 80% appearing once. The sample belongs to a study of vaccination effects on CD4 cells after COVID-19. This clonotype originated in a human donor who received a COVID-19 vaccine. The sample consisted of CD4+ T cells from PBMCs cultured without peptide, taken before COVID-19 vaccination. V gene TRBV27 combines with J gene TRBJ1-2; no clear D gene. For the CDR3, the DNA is TGTGCCAGCAGAGAGCTCCAAAAGGGCAATGGCTACACCTTC. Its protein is CASRELQKGNGYTF.